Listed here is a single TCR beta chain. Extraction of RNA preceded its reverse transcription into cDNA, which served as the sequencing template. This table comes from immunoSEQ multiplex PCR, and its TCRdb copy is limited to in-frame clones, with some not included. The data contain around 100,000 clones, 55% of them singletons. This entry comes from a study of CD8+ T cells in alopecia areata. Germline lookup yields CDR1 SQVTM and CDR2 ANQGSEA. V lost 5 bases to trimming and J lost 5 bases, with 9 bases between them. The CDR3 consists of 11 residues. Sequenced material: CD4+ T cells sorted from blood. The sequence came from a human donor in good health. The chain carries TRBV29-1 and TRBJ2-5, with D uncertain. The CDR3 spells CSVFVYETQYF. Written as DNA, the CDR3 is TGCAGCGTTTTTGTTTACGAGACCCAGTACTTC.